A single sample is the source of the 23 T cell receptor beta chains below, sequenced in a study of identical twins. TCRdb reprocessed the 5' RACE reads via MiXCR and lists one record per CDR3 protein. Among roughly 710,000 distinct CDR3 sequences listed, 6% to 6.5% were seen once. Sequencing was performed on naive T cells sorted from blood. Receptors were obtained from a man aged 18 to 30 in good health.

Ten or more counts support this clonotype. The V call is TRBV5-1, the J call TRBJ2-7, with D uncertain. CDR1 and CDR2 from the germline V gene are SGHRS and YFSETQ. The CDR3 length is 14 residues. The V gene lost 2 bases and the J gene lost 1 base, with 10 bases spanning the gap. The DNA for the CDR3 is TGCGCCAGCAGCTTCAGTGACTTATCCTACGAGCAGTACTTC. The encoded protein is CASSFSDLSYEQYF.

This clonotype was recorded many times. The rearrangement uses TRBV5-1 and TRBJ1-1; TRBD1 might be the D (5 bases). The CDR3 covers 14 residues. Germline V gene lookup returns CDR1 SGHRS and CDR2 YFSETQ. V was trimmed by 0 bases and J by 5 bases, leaving 11 bases between them. CDR3 sequence reads: CASSLGTGLTEAFF. The CDR3 nucleotides are TGCGCCAGCAGCTTGGGTACGGGACTGACTGAAGCTTTCTTT.

This clonotype was observed a few times. The chain is built from TRBV6-5 and TRBJ2-7, with 8 bases identical to TRBD2. V shed 2 bases and J 2 bases; nucleotides not matched to a gene: 5. CDR1 and CDR2 from the germline V gene are MNHEY and SVGAGI. The CDR3 is made up of 15 amino acids. DNA for the CDR3: TGTGCCAGCAGTTACCTTGCGGGAGGAACCTACGAGCAGTACGTC. Translated, it gives CASSYLAGGTYEQYV.

In its sample, this clonotype was seen a few times. This rearrangement joins TRBV7-6 to TRBJ2-7, with 8 nucleotides matching TRBD2. The germline CDR1 and CDR2 sequences are SGHVS and FNYEAQ. The CDR3 length is 15 residues. J gave up 3 bases and V 5 bases, and 9 bases lay outside the gene matches. The CDR3 DNA reads as TGTGCCAGCAGCCCGTTGGGCGGGAGGCTCTACGAGCAGTACTTC. Translating it yields CASSPLGGRLYEQYF.

This clonotype appeared many times. This chain uses TRBV20-1 with TRBJ2-1; weak D call: TRBD2 (7 bases). The germline gives CDR1 DFQATT, CDR2 SNEGSKA (reference sequence). The CDR3 extends over 16 amino acids. Trimming took off 3 bases at V and 7 bases at J, with 22 bases between the two ends. CDR3 sequence: CSARPMGGALWNEQFF. In nucleotides, the CDR3 is TGCAGTGCTAGGCCCATGGGGGGGGCTCTTTGGAATGAGCAGTTCTTC.

This clonotype was counted at least ten times. The gene calls are TRBV20-1 and TRBJ2-1, with 9 bases lining up with TRBD2. Germline CDR1 reads DFQATT; CDR2 reads SNEGSKA (reference sequence). With 0 bases clipped from V and 14 bases from J, the junction kept 14 bases outside the gene matches. The CDR3 loop spans 15 amino acids. The CDR3 DNA follows: TGCAGTGCTAGAGATCGTAGCGGGAGTGGCCCATCCAAGTTCTTC. Protein product: CSARDRSGSGPSKFF.

This clonotype was counted ten times or more. The V gene is TRBV12-3 or TRBV12-4, the J gene TRBJ1-1; D unresolved. The length of the CDR3 is 12 residues. Trimming stripped 5 bases from V and 8 bases from J, with 12 bases between. CDR3 coding DNA: TGTGCCAGCAGTGGAAGGGCTGTGGAAGCTTTCTTT. It is translated as CASSGRAVEAFF.

This clonotype came up many times. The CDR3 DNA sequence: TGTGCCAGCAGTTCGGCTAGCCTGATCACAGATACGCAGTATTTT. Protein: CASSSASLITDTQYF. The J gene is TRBJ2-3, the V gene TRBV27, with D possibly TRBD2 on 5 matching bases. Trimming cost V 4 bases and J 2 bases, with 13 bases left between them. The length of the CDR3 is 15 residues. Germline CDR1 and CDR2: MNHEY and SMNVEV (reference sequence).

This clonotype showed up many times. J is TRBJ1-1 and V is TRBV5-1; unclear D gene. The CDR3 extends over 14 amino acids. Germline V gives CDR1 SGHRS, CDR2 YFSETQ. The V and J ends lost 0 bases and 3 bases respectively, with 9 bases between them. The CDR3 region is CASSLGPEDTEAFF. The CDR3 DNA follows: TGCGCCAGCAGCTTGGGGCCAGAGGACACTGAAGCTTTCTTT.

This chain uses TRBV5-5 with TRBJ2-7, with TRBD2 matching 8 bases. The CDR3 spans 16 residues. Trimming cost V 0 bases and J 2 bases; bases outside gene matches: 7. Per the germline V gene, CDR1 is SGHKS and CDR2 is YYEKEE (reference sequence). The CDR3 DNA reads TGTGCCAGCAGCTTGGCAATAGCGGGGTTAACCTACGAGCAGTACTTC. This encodes CASSLAIAGLTYEQYF.

This clonotype came up many times. The chain couples TRBV4-3 to TRBJ1-2, with D possibly matching TRBD1 (6 bases). The CDR3 runs to 14 residues. V lost 3 bases, J lost 2 bases, and 10 bases lay in between. Germline V gene data show CDR1 as LGHNA and CDR2 as YSLEER. Here the CDR3 DNA reads TGCGCCAGCAGCCAGGGCGGGGGCAACTATGGCTACACCTTC. This translates into CASSQGGGNYGYTF.

This clonotype showed up many times. V is TRBV5-1 and J is TRBJ1-1; TRBD1 matches at 8 bases. With 4 bases clipped from V and 1 base from J, the junction kept 6 bases outside the gene matches. The CDR3 runs to 15 residues. CDR1 is SGHRS and CDR2 is YFSETQ in the germline V gene. CDR3 sequence reads: CASSPLTGENTEAFF. CDR3 sequence (DNA): TGCGCCAGCAGCCCCCTGACAGGGGAGAACACTGAAGCTTTCTTT.

In this sample, this clonotype turned up many times. The chain has TRBV28 and TRBJ2-1, with D perhaps matching TRBD2 (6 bases). Trimming cost V 4 bases and J 6 bases, with 16 bases left between them. The V gene's germline CDR1 is MDHEN and CDR2 SYDVKM. The CDR3 runs 15 residues. The CDR3: CASSSEETSVNEQFF. The CDR3 region has the DNA TGTGCCAGCAGTTCTGAAGAGACTAGTGTCAATGAGCAGTTCTTC.

The rearrangement joins TRBV5-1 to TRBJ2-2; D unclear. V lost 0 bases and J 4 bases, leaving 13 bases between the germline ends. The CDR3 loop spans 16 amino acids. Per germline, CDR1 SGHRS and CDR2 YFSETQ. The CDR3: CASSLVGGVPTGELFF. CDR3 in DNA: TGCGCCAGCAGCTTGGTTGGCGGTGTGCCCACCGGGGAGCTGTTTTTT.

The chain joins TRBV6-1 to TRBJ1-5; D remains unclear. V lost 3 bases and J 2 bases, leaving 5 bases between the germline ends. Per the germline V gene, CDR1 is MNHNS and CDR2 is SASEGT. This CDR3 contains 13 residues. This CDR3 is CASSERGNQPQHF. The DNA for the CDR3 is TGTGCCAGCAGTGAGAGGGGCAATCAGCCCCAGCATTTT.

This clonotype was counted many times. The rearrangement links TRBV29-1 to TRBJ2-2, with 10 bases that match TRBD2. Germline V CDR1 and CDR2: SQVTM, ANQGSEA. The CDR3 runs 16 residues. Losses at the gene ends were 3 bases for V and 7 bases for J; bases not matched to a gene: 11. DNA for the CDR3: TGCAGCGTTGACCCTAGCGGGAGTGGAGTAGGCGGGGAGCTGTTTTTT. Translation: CSVDPSGSGVGGELFF.

This clonotype occurred many times. The V call is TRBV20-1, the J call TRBJ2-1; no reliable D call. CDR3 length: 12 residues. CDR1 and CDR2 (germline): DFQATT, SNEGSKA (reference sequence). V was clipped by 6 bases and J by 9 bases, with 15 bases between them. The chain's CDR3 is CSAQHDSSEQFF. In DNA form, the CDR3 reads TGCAGTGCGCAGCACGATTCTTCTGAGCAGTTCTTC.

In its sample, this clonotype was seen a few times. This sequence joins TRBV5-1 and TRBJ2-7, with 7 bases matching TRBD1. J was trimmed by 5 bases and V by 4 bases; bases with no gene match: 15. Germline V gives CDR1 SGHRS, CDR2 YFSETQ. CDR3 size: 16 residues. The CDR3 region has the DNA TGCGCCAGCAGCCAAGGGACCCGACAGGGCGGTAACGAGCAGTACGTC. It is translated as CASSQGTRQGGNEQYV.

The V gene is TRBV10-1, the J gene TRBJ2-2; the match to TRBD1 covers 12 bases. The CDR3 spans 19 residues. V was pared by 6 bases and J by 7 bases, with 18 bases of the junction left unmatched. The germline V gene encodes CDR1 WNHNN and CDR2 SYGVQD (reference sequence). CDR3 sequence: CASSSGTGGRKGSFGELFF. CDR3 DNA: TGCGCCAGCAGCTCCGGGACAGGGGGCAGGAAAGGAAGCTTCGGGGAGCTGTTTTTT.

This clonotype occurred many times. The DNA for the CDR3 is TGTGCCAGCAGTGGTCGGACAGGGGGCTCTCAGCCCCAGCATTTT. Protein sequence: CASSGRTGGSQPQHF. This chain uses TRBV12-3 or TRBV12-4 with TRBJ1-5; 11 bases line up with TRBD1. The CDR3 consists of 15 residues. The ends lost 5 bases at V and 6 bases at J; junction bases unmatched: 6.

This clonotype was picked up many times. The chain uses TRBV4-1 and TRBJ2-3; D possibly corresponds to TRBD2 (6 bases). From germline, CDR1 is MGHRA and CDR2 YSYEKL. The CDR3 is made up of 16 amino acids. V shed 1 base and J shed 0 bases, with 11 bases lying between them. The CDR3 is CASSQGTSGSTDTQYF. CDR3 DNA sequence: TGCGCCAGCAGCCAAGGCACGAGCGGGAGCACAGATACGCAGTATTTT.

This clonotype was recorded many times. This chain links TRBV18 with TRBJ2-2, with D possibly TRBD1 on 6 matching bases. Between the trimmed V and J ends, which lost 2 bases and 4 bases, there was a span of 14 bases. Germline V gives CDR1 KGHSH, CDR2 LQKENI. The length of the CDR3 is 16 residues. CDR3 bases: TGTGCCAGCTCACCAACAGGAGGACAGATCACCGGGGAGCTGTTTTTT. Protein: CASSPTGGQITGELFF. Full variable domain (rest looked up from reference TRBV18 and TRBJ2-2): NAGVMQNPRHLVRRRGQEARLRCSPMKGHSHVYWYRQLPEEGLKFMVYLQKENIIDESGMPKERFSAEFPKEGPSILRIQQVVRGDSAAYFCASSPTGGQITGELFFGEGSRLTVL.

This clonotype has a handful of counts. This chain joins TRBV15 and TRBJ1-4; no clear D gene. CDR1 and CDR2 (germline): LNHNV, YYDKDF (reference sequence). V was clipped by 0 bases and J by 7 bases, with 15 bases between them. There are 16 residues in the CDR3. CDR3: CATSRDVDVPLEKLFF. DNA of the CDR3: TGTGCCACCAGCAGAGATGTCGATGTTCCTCTTGAAAAACTGTTTTTT.